Listed below are T cell receptor beta chains from one sample, sequenced in a study of T cell changes during pregnancy in multiple sclerosis. Profiled with immunoSEQ multiplex PCR; TCRdb holds only in-frame clones, not every one. Among just over 80,000 clones, 90% to 95% were seen once, and the ten largest hold about 1.2%. The sequenced sample was peripheral blood, obtained in the second trimester of pregnancy. The origin of the receptors is a female donor with multiple sclerosis, enrolled in a pregnancy study. The CDR3 runs from the conserved cysteine through the conserved F or W. A D gene is named only where the DNA matches it firmly. Some rows have no size entry. The others give once, few or many, or a class for an expanded clone.

v_call,j_call,clone_size,d_call,cdr3_nt,cdr3_aa
TRBV14,TRBJ2-5,-,TRBD1,TGTGCCAGCAGCCGGTTCGGACAGGGGGTTCGAGGGGAGACCCAGTACTTC,CASSRFGQGVRGETQYF
TRBV5-4,TRBJ2-7,-,TRBD1,TGTGCCAGCAGCCCCTGGGACAGGGCCTACGAGCAGTACTTC,CASSPWDRAYEQYF
TRBV15,TRBJ2-1,-,TRBD2,TGTGCCACCAGCCAGGGGACTAGCGGGAGTACCTACAATGAGCAGTTCTTC,CATSQGTSGSTYNEQFF
TRBV4-1,TRBJ1-1,-,-,TGCGCCAGCAGCCAAGAGGGGGCAGGGAACACTGAAGCTTTCTTT,CASSQEGAGNTEAFF
TRBV19,TRBJ1-2,-,TRBD1,TGTGCCAGTAGTGCACGGACAGGGGCTGGTGGCTACACCTTC,CASSARTGAGGYTF
TRBV28,TRBJ2-7,-,TRBD1,TGTGCCAGCAGTCCCGGGACAGAGCGGTACGAGCAGTACTTC,CASSPGTERYEQYF
TRBV27,TRBJ2-2,-,-,TGTGCCAGCAGTTTATCCCAGATACTAGGGATCGGGGAGCTGTTTTTT,CASSLSQILGIGELFF
TRBV21-1,TRBJ2-7,-,-,TGTGCCACTGTGGGGGACAGGGGAATCTACGAGCAGTACTTC,CATVGDRGIYEQYF
TRBV6-1,TRBJ2-1,-,-,TGTGCCAGCTTTAGGGGAAGGAATGAGCAGTTCTTC,CASFRGRNEQFF
TRBV4-1,TRBJ2-6,-,TRBD1,TGCGCCAGCAGCCAAGAGCTAGGGACAGGGGTTTCTGGGGCCAACGTCCCGACTTTC,CASSQELGTGVSGANVPTF
TRBV5-4,TRBJ1-4,-,-,TGTGCCAGCAGCTCGCTCGGAGAGCTCTTTTTT,CASSSLGELFF
TRBV6-5,TRBJ1-1,-,TRBD1,TGTGCCAGCAGTTACGTGTTGGACAGGGGGCAGGAAGCTTTCTTT,CASSYVLDRGQEAFF
TRBV7-2,TRBJ2-5,-,TRBD2,TGTGCCAGCAGCTCTAGCGGGGTTAAGGGAGAGACCCAGTACTTC,CASSSSGVKGETQYF
TRBV29-1,TRBJ1-1,-,-,TGCAGCGTTGAAGGATTGGGGGGGACTATGAACACTGAAGCTTTCTTT,CSVEGLGGTMNTEAFF
TRBV29-1,TRBJ2-3,-,-,TGCAGCGTTGGATCTAGCCGAGACTTCACAGATACGCAGTATTTT,CSVGSSRDFTDTQYF
TRBV11-2,TRBJ2-1,-,-,TGTGCCAGCAGCTCCTTCTCCGGAGGGCTATACTACAATGAGCAGTTCTTC,CASSSFSGGLYYNEQFF
TRBV25-1,TRBJ2-1,-,TRBD1,TGTGCCAGCAGTCACCTGGGGGGACAGGGGTCCTACAATGAGCAGTTCTTC,CASSHLGGQGSYNEQFF
TRBV7-9,TRBJ2-1,-,-,TGTGCCAGCAGCTTAGTCGGCAATGAGCAGTTCTTC,CASSLVGNEQFF
TRBV2,TRBJ2-2,-,TRBD2,TGTGCCAGCAGACGTGAGGCGGGAGGGCCGGGCGGGGAGCTGTTTTTT,CASRREAGGPGGELFF
TRBV30,TRBJ1-5,-,-,TGTGCCTGGAGTCTCCGTCTCGCGCAGGGGAATCAGCCCCAGCATTTT,CAWSLRLAQGNQPQHF
TRBV19,TRBJ2-3,once,-,TGTGCCAGTAGTACCAGGACAAGCACAGATACGCAGTATTTT,CASSTRTSTDTQYF
TRBV5-4,TRBJ1-1,-,-,TGTGCCAGCAGCGGCAGGGAGAACACTGAAGCTTTCTTT,CASSGRENTEAFF
TRBV5-6,TRBJ2-1,-,TRBD1,TGTGCCAGCAGCTTGGCCCTGGGACAGGGGGCTGTCGATGAGCAGTTCTTC,CASSLALGQGAVDEQFF
TRBV5-1,TRBJ2-2,-,-,TGCGCCAGCAGGGGGGGAGAGCTGTTTTTT,CASRGGELFF
TRBV19,TRBJ1-2,-,TRBD1,TGTGCCAGTAGTACGCAGGACAGGGGGTATAATGGCTACACCTTC,CASSTQDRGYNGYTF
TRBV7-2,TRBJ2-1,-,-,TGTGCCAGCACGACGGGAGTTTACAATGAGCAGTTCTTC,CASTTGVYNEQFF
TRBV27,TRBJ2-3,-,TRBD2,TGTGCCAGCAGTTCCTTAGCGGGAGGGCCAACAGATACGCAGTATTTT,CASSSLAGGPTDTQYF
TRBV5-1,TRBJ2-7,-,-,TGCGCCAGCAGCTCTGCAGGGGGAGGCTCCTACGAGCAGTACTTC,CASSSAGGGSYEQYF
TRBV18,TRBJ1-1,once,TRBD1,TGTGCCAGCTCACGAGGACAGGGCTTGGACACTGAAGCTTTCTTT,CASSRGQGLDTEAFF